This TCR beta chain was retrieved from a study of shared clonotypes between healthy human individuals. Turning to the study itself: Those who served as donors were a couple of women and three men between the ages of 18 and 49. Overall study results and limits: Rarefaction gave evidence that sorted-subset sequencing remained incomplete despite large depth.

Germline assignment: CDR1 SGHVS and CDR2 FNYEAQ. After removal of 5 bases from V and 4 bases from J, the junction contained 8 bases not matched to a gene. CDR3 length: 15 residues. Naive CD4+ cells were CD45RA-selected; the remaining cells were memory. TCRdb's table, derived via immunoSEQ multiplex PCR, lists solely in-frame clones and lacks some. The data show some 2,400,000 clones, approximately 94% seen once. Concerning this clone: The antigen remains undetermined.

The specimen was naive CD4+ T cells sorted from blood. This sample's subset: CD45RA+ positively selected. The clonotype originates from a man between 18 and 35 years old in good health. The chain combines TRBV7-6 with TRBJ2-3, with 8 bases that match TRBD2. The CDR3 DNA reads as TGTGCCAGCAGCACAGTCGGGGGGGGGCCAGATACGCAGTATTTT. Translation: CASSTVGGGPDTQYF.